Below, 19 T cell receptor beta chains from the same sample are listed, as sequenced in a study of blood T cell repertoires in COVID-19. The method was immunoSEQ multiplex PCR; TCRdb's version includes in-frame clones alone and lacks a portion of them. The table records about 150,000 clones, approximately 91% of them present only once. Specimen: peripheral blood. The receptor source for this set is a woman in her 70s with acute or convalescent COVID-19.

The chain joins TRBV28 to TRBJ2-7; 10 nucleotides agree with TRBD1. V lost 2 bases to trimming and J lost 5 bases; unmatched junction nucleotides: 6. CDR1 is MDHEN, CDR2 SYDVKM, per germline. This CDR3 region has 15 residues. CDR3 amino acids: CASSLGGQGSNEQYV. The CDR3 DNA is TGTGCCAGCAGTTTAGGGGGACAGGGGAGCAACGAGCAGTACGTC.

The chain couples TRBV28 to TRBJ1-6; 7 bases map to TRBD1. The CDR3 totals 14 residues. V was clipped by 5 bases and J by 5 bases; unmatched bases: 3. Germline V lookup: CDR1 MDHEN, CDR2 SYDVKM. The CDR3 DNA reads TGTGCCAGCAGTCCCGGACAGGATAATTCACCCCTCCACTTT. The encoded protein is CASSPGQDNSPLHF.

The sample holds one count of this clone. The chain joins TRBV3-1 (or the pseudogene TRBV3-2) to TRBJ1-2, with 7 bases aligning to TRBD1. The germline V gene has CDR1 LGHDT and CDR2 YNNKEL (reference sequence). Trimming cost V 0 bases and J 3 bases; bases outside gene matches: 4. CDR3 length: 15 residues. CDR3 nucleotides: TGTGCCAGCAGCCAAGAAGGGGACAGCCACTATGGCTACACCTTC. Amino acid sequence: CASSQEGDSHYGYTF.

The chain has TRBV18 and TRBJ2-7, with 7 bases matching TRBD1. From germline, CDR1 is KGHSH and CDR2 LQKENI. There are 14 residues in the CDR3. V was clipped by 6 bases and J by 1 base; unmatched bases: 6. The CDR3 DNA follows: TGTGCCAGCTCGCACTTGGACAGGTCCTACGAGCAGTACTTC. Protein: CASSHLDRSYEQYF. Based on the CDR3 plus reference TRBV18 and TRBJ2-7, the full variable domain is NAGVMQNPRHLVRRRGQEARLRCSPMKGHSHVYWYRQLPEEGLKFMVYLQKENIIDESGMPKERFSAEFPKEGPSILRIQQVVRGDSAAYFCASSHLDRSYEQYFGPGTRLTVT.

The chain uses TRBV7-8 and TRBJ1-3; maybe TRBD1 (6 bases). Trimming pared 8 bases from V and 0 bases from J, leaving 11 bases between. The CDR3 loop spans 14 amino acids. Germline CDR1 is SGHVS and CDR2 is FQNEAQ. In DNA form, the CDR3 reads TGTGCCAGCTCCGGACAGCTCTCTGGAAACACCATATATTTT. This sequence encodes CASSGQLSGNTIYF.

The chain combines TRBV18 with TRBJ2-3, with no clear D. From germline, CDR1 is KGHSH and CDR2 LQKENI. CDR3 length: 12 amino acids. Trimming took 2 bases from V and 9 from J, leaving 9 bases between them. The CDR3 DNA follows: TGTGCCAGCTCACCAGACCAGCGAACGCAGTATTTT. Protein: CASSPDQRTQYF.

The J gene is TRBJ1-2, the V gene TRBV30, with 7 bases matching TRBD1. Germline assignment: CDR1 GTSNPN and CDR2 SVGIG (reference sequence). Germline trimming cut 6 bases from V and 4 bases from J; bases unmatched to any gene: 5. CDR3 length equals 12 residues. This CDR3 reads CACQRDSYGYTF. CDR3 bases: TGTGCCTGCCAAAGGGACAGCTATGGCTACACCTTC.

The chain links TRBV18 to TRBJ1-1; D may be TRBD1 (5 bases). The CDR3 has 17 amino acids. CDR1 is KGHSH and CDR2 is LQKENI in the germline V gene. Trimming left V 8 bases short and J 3 bases short, with 25 bases between. CDR3 loop: CASLPRPGRRLDTEAFF. CDR3 sequence (DNA): TGTGCCAGCCTGCCTAGGCCAGGGAGGCGTCTGGACACTGAAGCTTTCTTT.

CDR3 protein: CASSQGVSGQSRKRETQYF. The CDR3, as DNA: TGTGCCAGCAGCCAAGGTGTGTCAGGACAGTCAAGGAAGAGAGAGACCCAGTACTTC. The gene calls are TRBV3-1 (or the pseudogene TRBV3-2) and TRBJ2-5, with D possibly matching TRBD1 (6 bases). In germline, CDR1 is LGHDT, CDR2 YNNKEL (reference sequence). V gave up 1 base and J gave up 4 bases, with 25 bases separating them. The CDR3 spans 19 residues.

The chain couples TRBV24-1 to TRBJ1-5; 7 bases are shared with TRBD1. Germline-derived CDR1 and CDR2 are KGHDR and SFDVKD. V lost 2 bases and J lost 7; bases outside the gene matches: 4. The length of the CDR3 is 14 residues. DNA of the CDR3: TGTGCCACCAGTGATTACAGGGGTAACCAGCCCCAGCATTTT. It translates to CATSDYRGNQPQHF.

The J gene is TRBJ2-3, the V gene TRBV19, with D possibly TRBD1 on 6 matching bases. Germline assignment: CDR1 LNHDA and CDR2 SQIVND (reference sequence). The CDR3 is 13 amino acids. Trimming took off 7 bases at V and 0 bases at J, with 8 bases between the two ends. CDR3 bases: TGTGCCAGTACCAGGGGAAGCACAGATACGCAGTATTTT. Its protein product is CASTRGSTDTQYF.

The genes are TRBV4-3 and TRBJ2-3, with a tentative D call TRBD2 (5 bases). The V gene lost 1 base and the J gene lost 1 base, with 9 bases spanning the gap. The CDR3 sequence is 15 residues long. The germline CDR1 and CDR2 sequences are LGHNA and YSLEER. The CDR3 nucleotides are TGCGCCAGCAGCCAAGGTTACGGGGGCACAGATACGCAGTATTTT. It is translated as CASSQGYGGTDTQYF.

The V call is TRBV11-2, the J call TRBJ1-2; TRBD1 matches 7 bases. CDR1 and CDR2 from the germline V gene are SGHAT and FQNNGV. Unmatched junction bases numbered 9, after V lost 1 base and J lost 4 bases. The CDR3 has 16 amino acids. DNA of the CDR3: TGTGCCAGCAGCTTAGGCGGGACAGAACCAAGCTATGGCTACACCTTC. This gives the protein CASSLGGTEPSYGYTF.

The chain has TRBV19 and TRBJ2-5; D is perhaps TRBD1 (5 bases). This CDR3 contains 13 residues. Germline loops: CDR1 LNHDA, CDR2 SQIVND (reference sequence). V dropped 4 bases and J dropped 2 bases, with 8 bases sitting between them. The DNA for the CDR3 is TGTGCCAGTAGTAACGACAGACAAGAGACCCAGTACTTC. This gives the protein CASSNDRQETQYF.

CDR3 in DNA: TGCGCCAGCAGCTTGTGGACAGAGAACACTGAAGCTTTCTTT. Residues: CASSLWTENTEAFF. This chain joins TRBV5-1 and TRBJ1-1, with D tentatively TRBD1 (6 bases). V was cut by 1 base and J by 1 base, with 8 bases left in between. The CDR3 is made up of 14 amino acids. Germline lookup yields CDR1 SGHRS and CDR2 YFSETQ.

The rearrangement joins TRBV7-9 to TRBJ1-1, with 7 bases lining up with TRBD1. This CDR3 contains 15 residues. J lost 6 bases, V lost 8 bases, and 15 bases had no gene match. CDR1 and CDR2 from the germline V gene are SEHNR and FQNEAQ (reference sequence). The CDR3 region is CASLPGPGGLPEAFF. In DNA, the CDR3 is TGTGCCAGCCTTCCGGGGCCAGGGGGGCTCCCTGAAGCTTTCTTT.

This chain joins TRBV6-5 and TRBJ1-6; the D is unclear. Trimming left V 6 bases short and J 7 bases short, with 13 bases between. This CDR3 region has 14 residues. From germline, CDR1 is MNHEY and CDR2 SVGAGI. CDR3 sequence: CASSPRGGNSPLHF. CDR3 coding DNA: TGTGCCAGCAGCCCCCGGGGAGGAAATTCACCCCTCCACTTT.

V is TRBV10-1 and J is TRBJ2-3; D possibly corresponds to TRBD2 (5 bases). V was shortened by 4 bases and J by 3 bases, with 14 bases between the two germline ends. Germline-derived CDR1 and CDR2 are WNHNN and SYGVQD (reference sequence). The CDR3 loop spans 15 amino acids. CDR3 protein: CASSAARGKTDTQYF. CDR3 DNA: TGCGCCAGCAGTGCGGCAAGAGGGAAAACAGATACGCAGTATTTT.

V and J are TRBV4-1 and TRBJ1-3; 10 nucleotides line up with TRBD1. V dropped 4 bases and J dropped 0; count of bases not matched to a gene: 3. Germline V gives CDR1 MGHRA, CDR2 YSYEKL. The CDR3 has 16 residues. The DNA of the CDR3 is TGCGCCAGCAGCCGGACAGGGGGTTACTCTGGAAACACCATATATTTT. Amino acids: CASSRTGGYSGNTIYF.